This TCR beta chain was recorded in a study of cytomegalovirus exposure and HLA in healthy donors. Points on this clone: What it recognizes is unknown.

The germline V gene encodes CDR1 SGHDT and CDR2 YYEEEE. This CDR3 is built from 12 residues. The V gene end was trimmed by 2 bases and the J gene end by 7 bases; junction bases not matched to a gene: 0. 13 Jbeta primers and 60 Vbeta primers were used for the PCR. Sequencing used immunoSEQ multiplex PCR; TCRdb keeps in-frame clones, though not all of them. Here the sample spans some 44,000 clones, about 50% being singletons. The study's findings and limits: V- and J-gene trimming in TCR beta was tied to a missense DCLRE1C variant by an analysis performed later.

This chain uses TRBV5-6 with TRBJ2-7; TRBD2 matches 10 bases. The sample taken for sequencing was PBMCs. The sequence derives from a human donor in good health. CDR3 sequence: CASSLLAGEQYF. The CDR3 nucleotides read TGTGCCAGCAGCTTACTAGCGGGGGAGCAGTACTTC. Supplemented by reference TRBV5-6 and TRBJ2-7, the full variable domain reads DAGVTQSPTHLIKTRGQQVTLRCSPKSGHDTVSWYQQALGQGPQFIFQYYEEEERQRGNFPDRFSGHQFPNYSSELNVNALLLGDSALYLCASSLLAGEQYFGPGTRLTVT.